This passage covers 10 T cell receptor beta chains from one sample sequenced in a study of CD8 T cells in Susac syndrome. RNA amounts of 0.5 to 1 ug underwent reverse transcription with random hexamers. TCRdb reprocessed the immunoSEQ multiplex PCR reads with MiXCR, giving one entry per CDR3 protein. This table has about 190,000 distinct CDR3 sequences, roughly 90% appearing once. The source material was CD4+ T cells from PBMCs. These TCRs come from a human donor with Susac syndrome.

The chain uses TRBV20-1 and TRBJ2-7; D ambiguous. With 0 bases removed from V and 1 base from J, the gap between germline ends came to 19 bases. CDR3 length equals 17 residues. The germline gives CDR1 DFQATT, CDR2 SNEGSKA (reference sequence). CDR3 DNA sequence: TGCAGTGCTAGAGATGTGTACCTGGGGTCGCTTTCCTACGAGCAGTACTTC. It is translated as CSARDVYLGSLSYEQYF.

The chain carries TRBV9 and TRBJ2-2, with 13 bases aligning to TRBD2. V lost 4 bases and J lost 1; bases outside the gene matches: 7. The CDR3 is 18 amino acids. Germline assignment: CDR1 SGDLS and CDR2 YYNGEE. The chain's CDR3 is CASSQTSGGPLNTGELFF. As DNA, the CDR3 is TGTGCCAGCAGCCAGACTAGCGGGGGGCCGTTGAACACCGGGGAGCTGTTTTTT.

The chain employs TRBV25-1 and TRBJ2-7; weak D call: TRBD1 (5 bases). The V gene lost 1 base and the J gene lost 5 bases, with 9 bases spanning the gap. This CDR3 spans 13 amino acids. Germline V CDR1 and CDR2: MGHDK, SYGVNS. CDR3 in DNA: TGTGCCAGCAGTGAATTCAAACAGGACGAGCAGTACTTC. Residues: CASSEFKQDEQYF.

This chain links TRBV29-1 with TRBJ2-1, with 8 bases lining up with TRBD2. The V and J ends lost 8 bases and 0 bases, in that order; junction bases with no gene match: 9. The CDR3 is 15 amino acids. Germline CDR1 and CDR2: SQVTM and ANQGSEA. CDR3 in amino acids: CSFSIAGSSYNEQFF. CDR3 coding DNA: TGCAGCTTCAGTATAGCGGGAAGCTCCTACAATGAGCAGTTCTTC.

This sequence joins TRBV7-9 and TRBJ2-1; D unclear. The V and J ends lost 5 bases and 1 base respectively, with 9 bases between them. Germline V gives CDR1 SEHNR, CDR2 FQNEAQ (reference sequence). CDR3 length equals 14 residues. The CDR3 nucleotides are TGTGCCAGCAGCCGGACGGAATCCTACAATGAGCAGTTCTTC. It codes for CASSRTESYNEQFF.

The chain joins TRBV4-1 to TRBJ2-7; 7 bases agree with TRBD2. J gave up 4 bases and V 2 bases, and 17 bases lay outside the gene matches. This CDR3 region has 18 residues. Looked up from germline, CDR1 is MGHRA and CDR2 is YSYEKL. Here the CDR3 DNA reads TGCGCCAGCAGCCAAATTTCCCCCAGAGCGGGGCCTACATACGAGCAGTACTTC. Translation gives CASSQISPRAGPTYEQYF.

This chain uses TRBV28 with TRBJ2-1, with D perhaps TRBD2 (6 bases). V lost 5 bases to trimming and J lost 1 base, with 18 bases between them. CDR3 length: 17 residues. Germline values: CDR1 MDHEN, CDR2 SYDVKM. The CDR3 nucleotides are TGTGCCAGCAGTCCACAATGGGGGGACCCATCCTACAATGAGCAGTTCTTC. This translates into CASSPQWGDPSYNEQFF.

The CDR3 reads CASSFGTGGTEAFF. Here the CDR3 DNA reads TGTGCCAGCAGTTTTGGGACAGGGGGAACTGAAGCTTTCTTT. The V and J genes are TRBV27 and TRBJ1-1, with 11 positions matching TRBD1. Trimming at V came to 3 bases and at J to 5 bases, leaving 2 bases not matched to a gene. The V gene's germline CDR1 is MNHEY and CDR2 SMNVEV (reference sequence). The CDR3 loop spans 14 amino acids.

The chain carries TRBV20-1 and TRBJ2-7; D unresolved. The CDR3 loop spans 10 amino acids. Trimming left V 6 bases short and J 4 bases short, with 7 bases between. Germline CDR1 DFQATT, CDR2 SNEGSKA (reference sequence). CDR3: CSAGRYEQYF. The CDR3 coding sequence is TGCAGTGCCGGAAGATACGAGCAGTACTTC.

The J gene is TRBJ1-5, the V gene TRBV29-1; D is perhaps TRBD1 (6 bases). Looked up from germline, CDR1 is SQVTM and CDR2 is ANQGSEA. The CDR3 contains 14 residues. V lost 4 bases and J 7 bases, leaving 17 bases between the germline ends. CDR3 in amino acids: CSVGVGGVGQPQHF. The CDR3 coding sequence is TGCAGCGTTGGGGTAGGGGGAGTTGGACAGCCCCAGCATTTT.